Presented here are 9 T cell receptor beta chains from one specimen sequenced in a study of spatial heterogeneity in lung cancer. Findings and caveats of the study: Tracking of tumor mutation counts was seen in expanded intratumoral alpha and beta TCR counts.

These receptors lack a known antigen. Time point denoted: sample taken at primary tumor resection. TCRdb re-derived calls from the 5' RACE reads in MiXCR, one entry per CDR3 protein. The repertoire includes about 3,100 distinct CDR3 sequences, 11% of them detected once, and more than 10% sits in the top ten. The sequenced sample was lung tumor tissue, obtained at surgery. These receptors came from a male donor with early-stage non-small cell lung cancer.

In this sample, this clonotype is large. Little can be read into the size of this beta chain, an off-target read in a library designed for alpha chains. The chain links TRBV27 to TRBJ2-3; D is perhaps TRBD1 or TRBD2 (5 bases each). Per the germline V gene, CDR1 is MNHEY and CDR2 is SMNVEV (reference sequence). V gave up 8 bases and J gave up 8 bases, with 17 bases separating them. This CDR3 comprises 13 residues. CDR3: CASAGTGRSTQYF. The CDR3, as DNA: TGTGCCAGCGCCGGCACGGGGCGAAGTACGCAGTATTTT.

Only a few counts were recorded for this clonotype. With the library built for alpha chains, this beta chain is off target and its frequency is not meaningful. The chain links TRBV20-1 to TRBJ2-1; D call uncertain. Trimming shortened V by 0 bases and J by 12 bases, and 6 bases separated the two germline ends. Germline-derived CDR1 and CDR2 are DFQATT and SNEGSKA (reference sequence). This CDR3 region has 10 residues. CDR3 residues: CSARDYGQFF. The CDR3 DNA reads TGCAGTGCTAGAGATTACGGGCAGTTCTTC.

As to this clonotype: This may stem from a read error, because a much larger clone lies one nucleotide away. No conserved phenylalanine or tryptophan ends this CDR3, so it is likely a read error. Because the library targeted alpha chains, this beta chain is an off-target read whose size means little. The gene calls are TRBV7-2 and TRBJ2-5; possibly TRBD2 for D (7 bases). V dropped 5 bases and J dropped 6 bases, with 16 bases sitting between them. The CDR3 is made up of 14 amino acids. The germline gives CDR1 SGHTA, CDR2 FQGNSA. CDR3 loop: CASSPGGGRQTQYS. The DNA for the CDR3 is TGTGCCAGCAGCCCGGGGGGCGGGCGGCAGACCCAGTACTCC.

This clonotype is medium-sized within its sample. As an off-target read in a library built for alpha chains, this beta chain has a frequency of little significance. V is TRBV7-2 and J is TRBJ2-2; D is unresolved. This CDR3 comprises 15 residues. Germline V gene sequence: CDR1 SGHTA, CDR2 FQGNSA. Between the trimmed V and J ends, which lost 5 bases and 1 base, there was a span of 11 bases. CDR3 loop: CASSKNPQNTGELFF. CDR3 in DNA: TGTGCCAGCAGCAAGAACCCCCAGAACACCGGGGAGCTGTTTTTT.

This clonotype is medium-sized by share. Since it is a stray read in a library aimed at alpha chains, this beta chain has a size that is not meaningful. V usage is TRBV5-1 and J usage is TRBJ2-1; possibly TRBD1 for D (6 bases). CDR1 is SGHRS, CDR2 YFSETQ, per germline. The CDR3 contains 15 residues. V shed 2 bases and J shed 7 bases, with 16 bases lying between them. DNA of the CDR3: TGCGCCAGCAGCTTAAGTCAGGGGTGGGTGAATGAGCAGTTCTTC. Residues: CASSLSQGWVNEQFF.

This clonotype was recorded many times. With the library built for alpha chains, this beta chain is off target and its frequency is not meaningful. The chain links TRBV27 to TRBJ2-3, with 8 bases fitting TRBD2. The germline V gene has CDR1 MNHEY and CDR2 SMNVEV (reference sequence). The CDR3 is 16 amino acids. With V trimmed by 6 bases and J by 5 bases, 13 bases remained unmatched. The CDR3 DNA reads TGTGCCAGCAGCCCGTGGGTAGCGGGGAAGGGAGATACGCAGTATTTT. This gives the protein CASSPWVAGKGDTQYF.

This clonotype is deemed medium-sized. This beta chain came through as a stray read in a library set up for alpha chains, and its size says little. The chain employs TRBV6-2 or TRBV6-3 and TRBJ1-6, with D perhaps TRBD1 (6 bases). CDR3 length: 16 residues. Trimming removed 0 bases from V and 4 bases from J, with 10 bases in between. Germline assignment: CDR1 MNHEY and CDR2 SVGEGT. CDR3 nucleotide sequence: TGTGCCAGCAGTTACTCGAGGGGGGGATATAATTCACCCCTCCACTTT. Translation: CASSYSRGGYNSPLHF.

By its share, this clonotype is medium-sized (0.01 to 0.1%). This beta chain came through as a stray read in a library set up for alpha chains, and its size says little. The chain carries TRBV28 and TRBJ1-5, with TRBD1 as a possible D gene (6 bases). The germline gives CDR1 MDHEN, CDR2 SYDVKM. V was pared by 4 bases and J by 4 bases, with 20 bases between. The CDR3 covers 17 residues. In nucleotides, the CDR3 is TGTGCCAGCAGTTCCACGGAAGGGGGAGCCTTAAATCAGCCCCAGCATTTT. It codes for CASSSTEGGALNQPQHF.

At least ten counts were recorded for this clonotype. Little can be read into the size of this beta chain, an off-target read in a library designed for alpha chains. The rearrangement links TRBV5-6 to TRBJ2-3; 11 bases fit TRBD1. Trimming cost V 4 bases and J 2 bases; bases outside gene matches: 6. Germline V gene sequence: CDR1 SGHDT, CDR2 YYEEEE. This CDR3 is built from 16 residues. The CDR3 loop is CASSRGTGGNTDTQYF. CDR3 coding DNA: TGTGCCAGCAGCCGAGGGACAGGGGGGAACACAGATACGCAGTATTTT.